The rows below give T cell receptor beta chains drawn from one sample of a study of early T cells in non-severe SARS-CoV-2 infection. TCRdb used MiXCR to reprocess the 5' RACE reads, holding one entry per CDR3 protein. This table has approximately 29,000 distinct CDR3 sequences, roughly 6% appearing once. The specimen was whole blood. The receptors originated from an adult who was a healthcare worker with PCR-confirmed SARS-CoV-2 infection or an uninfected control (not recorded which). Both conserved end residues are trimmed from each CDR3. The size field is filled for only some rows; it gives once, few, many or a size class.

TRBV6-5	few	TRBJ2-7	ASRKDREPYEQY
TRBV27	many	TRBJ1-5	ASSFLADQPQH
TRBV7-2	many	TRBJ1-1	ASSLVGLNTEAF
TRBV10-3	few	TRBJ1-6	AIKTDSSYNSPLH
TRBV5-1	many	TRBJ2-7	ASSLDLGQSYEQY
TRBV7-9	NA	TRBJ2-7	VSAAGTGYNEQY
TRBV6-5	many	TRBJ2-7	ASNGQGLAYEQY
TRBV29-1	many	TRBJ2-1	SGGQMEEQF
TRBV2	few	TRBJ2-5	ASRDNPQETQY
TRBV6-4	many	TRBJ1-4	ASSDPTGASPRRF
TRBV2	many	TRBJ2-7	ASSVRGRYEQY
TRBV11-2	many	TRBJ1-2	ASSLDYDSRNYGYT
TRBV28	many	TRBJ1-5	ASPPSGTALANQPQH
TRBV19	few	TRBJ2-1	ASSSGRGYNEQF
TRBV6-5	few	TRBJ2-1	ASSTVRGTSGRSYNEQF
TRBV12-3/TRBV12-4	few	TRBJ2-3	ASRGTGRTDTQY
TRBV20-1	many	TRBJ2-7	SAHGTGNYEQY
TRBV29-1	many	TRBJ2-1	SVLGGLRTSGNEQF
TRBV5-4	many	TRBJ1-1	ASSGGGRAGGAF
TRBV19	many	TRBJ1-1	ASSMRGASTEAF
TRBV11-2	NA	TRBJ2-3	ASSLESGGTQY
TRBV20-1	many	TRBJ2-7	SASSTSGSYEQY
TRBV20-1	NA	TRBJ2-3	SARGAGPDTQY
TRBV7-3	few	TRBJ2-5	ASSGYSEGEAETQY
TRBV20-1	many	TRBJ2-3	SARSREGSTDTQY
TRBV28	NA	TRBJ2-7	ASRLGGDRVTRQY
TRBV15	many	TRBJ1-1	ATTSDALIGKTEAF
TRBV20-1	many	TRBJ2-3	SASQAAPTDTQY
TRBV12-3/TRBV12-4	many	TRBJ1-1	ASTVGRSDEAF
TRBV12-3/TRBV12-4	many	TRBJ1-6	ASSLSGNNSPLH
TRBV21-1	many	TRBJ1-6	ASSKETTGQGRRSPLH
TRBV24-1	many	TRBJ1-5	ATSDSDRLNQPQH
TRBV7-2	many	TRBJ2-7	ASSSTTVEQY
TRBV19	many	TRBJ2-7	ASSIEFGLAMTYEQY
TRBV28	many	TRBJ1-2	ASSQADSSGYT
TRBV27	large	TRBJ2-1	ASSSITGPRRSEQF
TRBV28	NA	TRBJ2-7	ASSRQQECG
TRBV21-1	many	TRBJ2-1	ASSKLAYNEQF
TRBV20-1	many	TRBJ2-3	SCNGGGPDTQY
TRBV11-1	many	TRBJ1-1	ASSFLQGGEAF
TRBV20-1	medium-sized	TRBJ2-7	SAPGQGNYEQY
TRBV20-1	many	TRBJ2-3	SAPPMGRGVASDTQY
TRBV5-4	many	TRBJ1-4	ASSLAEKANEKLF
TRBV6-1	many	TRBJ2-1	ASMGWREAYEQF
TRBV6-9	few	TRBJ2-3	ASPIPASTTDTQY
TRBV7-3	many	TRBJ2-1	ASSSGQVSYNEQF
TRBV7-3	many	TRBJ2-2	ASSSSTGGNAGELF
TRBV6-5	NA	TRBJ1-2	ASSYDGAANFGYT
TRBV2	few	TRBJ2-2	ASLEGAPGELF
TRBV27	many	TRBJ1-1	ASSFLGSLAEAF